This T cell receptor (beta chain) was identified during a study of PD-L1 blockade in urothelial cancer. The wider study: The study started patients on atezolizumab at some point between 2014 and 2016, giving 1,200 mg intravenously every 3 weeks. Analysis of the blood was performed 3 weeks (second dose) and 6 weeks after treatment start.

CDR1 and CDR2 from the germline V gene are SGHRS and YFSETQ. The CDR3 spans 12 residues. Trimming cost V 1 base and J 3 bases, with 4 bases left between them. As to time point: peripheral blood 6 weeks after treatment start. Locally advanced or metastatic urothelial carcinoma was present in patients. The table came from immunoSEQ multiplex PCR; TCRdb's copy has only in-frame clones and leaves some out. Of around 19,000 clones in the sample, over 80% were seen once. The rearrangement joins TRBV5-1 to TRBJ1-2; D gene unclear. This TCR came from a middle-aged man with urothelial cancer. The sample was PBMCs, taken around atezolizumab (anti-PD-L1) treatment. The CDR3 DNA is TGCGCCAGCAGCTTGTTCGACTATGGCTACACCTTC. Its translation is CASSLFDYGYTF.